This TCR beta chain was captured by sequencing in a study of molecular identifiers for immune sequencing clone quantification. TCRdb used MiXCR to reprocess the PCR reads, holding one entry per CDR3 protein. The sample includes about half a million distinct CDR3 sequences, about a quarter of them seen just once. This clonotype was seen repeatedly, ten times or more. Its antigen is undetermined. The V and J ends lost 0 bases and 10 bases respectively, with 5 bases between them. The CDR3 runs 11 residues. Germline lookup yields CDR1 SGHRS and CDR2 YFSETQ. General study findings and limits: Under 1% of molecules in naive cells, but over 99% of effector molecules, belonged to clones above 20 RNA copies.

V usage is TRBV5-1 and J usage is TRBJ1-3, with D unclear. This receptor was identified in a human donor in good health. Some libraries in this study had Jurkat cell RNA spiked in. Input material: naive CD8+ T cells from blood, with Jurkat cell RNA spiked in. Subset specified: FACS-sorted CD8+CD4-CCR7+CD45RA+ naive T cells. CDR3 loop: CASSLAGTIYF. The CDR3 nucleotides read TGCGCCAGCAGCTTGGCGGGTACCATATATTTT.